The rows below give T cell receptor beta chains drawn from one sample of a study of blood T cell repertoires in COVID-19. Assay used: immunoSEQ multiplex PCR; TCRdb lists only in-frame clones, some missing. Of 180,000 or so clones in the sample, 70% to 90% were seen once. Material: peripheral blood. Every receptor here comes from a man aged 55 to 69 with acute or convalescent COVID-19. CDR3s include the opening cysteine and the closing phenylalanine or tryptophan. A D gene is named only where the DNA matches it firmly. Size is stated for part of the rows, as once, few or many counts, or as a class when the clone is expanded.

TRBD1 | NA | TRBJ2-3 | TRBV9 | CASSVVRTGTDTQYF | TGTGCCAGCAGCGTAGTAAGGACAGGGACAGATACGCAGTATTTT
TRBD2 | NA | TRBJ2-5 | TRBV9 | CASSVGGSGAPQETQYF | TGTGCCAGCAGCGTAGGGGGTAGCGGGGCCCCCCAAGAGACCCAGTACTTC
TRBD2 | NA | TRBJ2-3 | TRBV7-2 | CASSLLAGGPGTDTQYF | TGTGCCAGCAGTTTACTAGCGGGAGGGCCGGGCACAGATACGCAGTATTTT
NA | NA | TRBJ2-5 | TRBV20-1 | CSEAGKETQYF | TGCAGTGAGGCGGGAAAAGAGACCCAGTACTTC
TRBD2 | once | TRBJ2-1 | TRBV7-2 | CASSLPGTSVEQFF | TGTGCCAGCAGCTTACCCGGGACTAGCGTTGAGCAGTTCTTC
TRBD1 | NA | TRBJ2-1 | TRBV7-2 | CASSQGQSSNEQFF | TGTGCCAGCAGCCAGGGACAGTCATCCAATGAGCAGTTCTTC
NA | NA | TRBJ1-5 | TRBV15 | CATSTRYQPQHF | TGTGCCACCAGCACGAGGTATCAGCCCCAGCATTTT
TRBD2 | NA | TRBJ2-3 | TRBV2 | CASRGGLAGVRTDTQYF | TGTGCCAGCAGGGGAGGCCTAGCGGGAGTCAGGACAGATACGCAGTATTTT
TRBD1 | once | TRBJ1-6 | TRBV7-9 | CASSPGGRGYNSPLHF | TGTGCCAGCAGTCCAGGGGGCCGGGGCTATAATTCACCCCTCCACTTT
TRBD2 | NA | TRBJ2-1 | TRBV4-1 | CASSLPRLAGGSKSYNEQFF | TGCGCCAGCAGCCTGCCACGACTAGCGGGAGGGTCGAAGTCCTACAATGAGCAGTTCTTC
NA | few | TRBJ2-4 | TRBV2 | CASSGQKNIQYF | TGTGCCAGCAGTGGACAGAAAAACATTCAGTACTTC
NA | few | TRBJ2-7 | TRBV18 | CASSATSSYEQYF | TGTGCCAGCTCAGCGACTAGTTCCTACGAGCAGTACTTC
NA | once | TRBJ1-5 | TRBV6-2/TRBV6-3 | CASSLNRPDSNQPQHF | TGTGCCAGCAGTTTAAACCGTCCCGATAGTAATCAGCCCCAGCATTTT
NA | NA | TRBJ1-2 | TRBV3-1/TRBV3-2 | CASSQWAGAAGYTF | TGTGCCAGCAGCCAATGGGCAGGGGCGGCTGGCTACACCTTC
TRBD1 | NA | TRBJ1-4 | TRBV6-5 | CASSWTTGGGKKLFF | TGTGCCAGCAGTTGGACTACAGGGGGCGGAAAAAAACTGTTTTTT
TRBD2 | NA | TRBJ2-2 | TRBV12-3/TRBV12-4 | CASSLRTAGGLFF | TGTGCCAGCAGTTTGAGGACAGCGGGAGGTCTGTTTTTT
NA | few | TRBJ2-2 | TRBV30 | CALAAGLITGELFF | TGTGCCCTGGCCGCAGGGCTTATCACCGGGGAGCTGTTTTTT
TRBD2 | once | TRBJ2-1 | TRBV24-1 | CATGALAGAHDEQFF | TGTGCCACCGGGGCACTAGCGGGAGCCCACGATGAGCAGTTCTTC
NA | few | TRBJ2-1 | TRBV9 | CASSAWDNPYNEQFF | TGTGCCAGCAGCGCATGGGACAACCCTTACAATGAGCAGTTCTTC
TRBD1 | NA | TRBJ1-5 | TRBV24-1 | CATRPPARGQTQPQHF | TGTGCCACCCGTCCTCCGGCCAGGGGGCAGACTCAGCCCCAGCATTTT
NA | NA | TRBJ2-5 | TRBV9 | CASQKDFGARETQYF | TGTGCCAGCCAGAAAGACTTCGGAGCGAGGGAGACCCAGTACTTC
TRBD2 | few | TRBJ2-5 | TRBV27 | CASSLSYSGIPETQYF | TGTGCCAGCAGTTTATCGTACAGCGGGATACCAGAGACCCAGTACTTC